This T cell receptor (beta chain) was recorded in a study of T-cell reconstitution after alpha-beta-depleted transplantation in children. This sample's TCRbeta library carried unique molecular identifier barcodes. Via MiXCR, TCRdb re-called the PCR reads, giving one row per CDR3 protein. The sample shows 600,000 to 700,000 distinct CDR3 sequences, approximately 17% of them seen only once. This sequence originates from a human donor who donated a stem cell graft to a child with acute myeloid leukemia. Sample: PBMCs from the stem cell graft donor, taken from the stem cell graft.

CDR3 DNA: TGTGCCACCAGTGATTCTCTGGTCGACAGGGGCCCTCCCAATGAGCAGTTCTTC. Translated, it gives CATSDSLVDRGPPNEQFF. The V and J genes are TRBV24-1 and TRBJ2-1; 8 bases are a match to TRBD1. The junction had 14 bases not matched to a gene; V was cut back by 2 bases and J by 6 bases. Per germline, CDR1 KGHDR and CDR2 SFDVKD. The CDR3 is 18 residues long.